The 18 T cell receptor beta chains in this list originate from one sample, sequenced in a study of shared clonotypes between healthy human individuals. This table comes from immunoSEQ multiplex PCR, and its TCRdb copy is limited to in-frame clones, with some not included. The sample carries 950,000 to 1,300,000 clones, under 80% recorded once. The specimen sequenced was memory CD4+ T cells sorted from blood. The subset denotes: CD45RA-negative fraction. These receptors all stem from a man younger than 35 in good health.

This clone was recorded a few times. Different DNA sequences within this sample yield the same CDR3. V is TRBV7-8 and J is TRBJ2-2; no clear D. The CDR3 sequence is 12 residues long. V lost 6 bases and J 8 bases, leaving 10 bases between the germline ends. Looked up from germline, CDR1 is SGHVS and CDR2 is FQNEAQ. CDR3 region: CASSPVRGELFF. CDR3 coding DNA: TGTGCCAGCAGTCCCGTAAGGGGGGAGCTGTTTTTT.

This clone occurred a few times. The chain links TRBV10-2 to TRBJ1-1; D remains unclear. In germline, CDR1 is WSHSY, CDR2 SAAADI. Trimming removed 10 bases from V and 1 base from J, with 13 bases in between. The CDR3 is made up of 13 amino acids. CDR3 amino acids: CATTRQANTEAFF. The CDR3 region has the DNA TGCGCCACCACCAGGCAGGCGAACACTGAAGCTTTCTTT.

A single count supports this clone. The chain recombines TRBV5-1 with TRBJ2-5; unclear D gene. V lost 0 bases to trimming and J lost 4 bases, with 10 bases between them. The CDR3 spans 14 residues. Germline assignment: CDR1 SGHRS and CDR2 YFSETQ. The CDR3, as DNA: TGCGCCAGCAGCTTGGCCTTGCCGGGAGAGACCCAGTACTTC. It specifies CASSLALPGETQYF.

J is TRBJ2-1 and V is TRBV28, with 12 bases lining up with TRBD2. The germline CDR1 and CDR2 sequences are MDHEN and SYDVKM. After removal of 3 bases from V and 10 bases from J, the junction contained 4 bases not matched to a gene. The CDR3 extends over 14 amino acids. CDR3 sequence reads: CASSFGLAGKEQFF. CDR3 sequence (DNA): TGTGCCAGCAGTTTCGGACTAGCGGGGAAGGAGCAGTTCTTC. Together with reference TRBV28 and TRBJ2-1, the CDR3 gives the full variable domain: DVKVTQSSRYLVKRTGEKVFLECVQDMDHENMFWYRQDPGLGLRLIYFSYDVKMKEKGDIPEGYSVSREKKERFSLILESASTNQTSMYLCASSFGLAGKEQFFGPGTRLTVL.

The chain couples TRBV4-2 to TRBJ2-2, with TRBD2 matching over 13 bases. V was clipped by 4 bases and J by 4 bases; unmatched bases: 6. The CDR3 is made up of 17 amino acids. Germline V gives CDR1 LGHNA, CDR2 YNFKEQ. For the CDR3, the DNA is TGTGCCAGCAGCCCCCATGGGACTAGCGGGATCACCGGGGAGCTGTTTTTT. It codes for CASSPHGTSGITGELFF.

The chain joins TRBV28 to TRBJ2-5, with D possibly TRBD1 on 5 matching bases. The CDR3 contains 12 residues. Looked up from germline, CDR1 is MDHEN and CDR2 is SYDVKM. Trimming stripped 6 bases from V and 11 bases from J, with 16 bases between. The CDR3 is CASSLDSMVQYF. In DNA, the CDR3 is TGTGCCAGCAGCCTTGACAGCATGGTGCAGTACTTC.

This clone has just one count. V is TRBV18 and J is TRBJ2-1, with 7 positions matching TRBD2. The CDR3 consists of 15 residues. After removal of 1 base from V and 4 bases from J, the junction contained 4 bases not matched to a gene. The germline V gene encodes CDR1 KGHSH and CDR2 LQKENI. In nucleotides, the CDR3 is TGTGCCAGCTCACCACAGGCTAGCGGATACAATGAGCAGTTCTTC. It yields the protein CASSPQASGYNEQFF.

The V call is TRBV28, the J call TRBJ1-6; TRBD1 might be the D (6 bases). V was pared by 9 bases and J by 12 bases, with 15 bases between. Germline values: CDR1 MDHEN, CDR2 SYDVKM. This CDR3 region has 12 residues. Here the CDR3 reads CASETRGRPLHF. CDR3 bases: TGTGCCAGTGAGACCAGGGGTCGACCCCTCCACTTT.

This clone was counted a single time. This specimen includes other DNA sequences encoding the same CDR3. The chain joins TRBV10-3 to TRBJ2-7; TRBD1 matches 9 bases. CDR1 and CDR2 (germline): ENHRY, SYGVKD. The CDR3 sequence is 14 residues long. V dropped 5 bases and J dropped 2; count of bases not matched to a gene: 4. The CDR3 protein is CAISPGTGTYEQYF. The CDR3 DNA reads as TGTGCCATCAGTCCCGGGACAGGGACCTACGAGCAGTACTTC.

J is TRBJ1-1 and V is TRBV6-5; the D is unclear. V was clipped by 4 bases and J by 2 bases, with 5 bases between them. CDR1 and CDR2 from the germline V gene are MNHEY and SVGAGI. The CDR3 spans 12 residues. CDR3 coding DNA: TGTGCCAGCAGTTCCGACAACACTGAAGCTTTCTTT. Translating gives CASSSDNTEAFF.

In DNA, the CDR3 is TGTGCCTGGAGGGAATCAGGAGCGGGGGGGCCAGATACGCAGTATTTT. Protein: CAWRESGAGGPDTQYF. This chain connects TRBV30 to TRBJ2-3, with 10 bases matching TRBD2. The V gene end was trimmed by 3 bases and the J gene end by 4 bases; junction bases not matched to a gene: 10. There are 16 residues in the CDR3. Germline CDR1 is GTSNPN and CDR2 is SVGIG (reference sequence).

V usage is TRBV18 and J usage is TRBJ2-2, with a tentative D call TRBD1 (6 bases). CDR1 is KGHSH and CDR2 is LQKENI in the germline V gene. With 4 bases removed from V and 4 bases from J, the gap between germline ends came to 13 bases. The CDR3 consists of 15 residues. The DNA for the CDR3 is TGTGCCAGCTCACTACAGGGTAGTAGCACCGGGGAGCTGTTTTTT. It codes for CASSLQGSSTGELFF.

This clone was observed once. CDR3 residues: CASKSQAVTSTDTQYF. Here the CDR3 DNA reads TGTGCCAGCAAGTCCCAGGCGGTGACTAGCACAGATACGCAGTATTTT. The rearrangement uses TRBV5-4 and TRBJ2-3; no reliable D call. Germline assignment: CDR1 SGHNT and CDR2 YYREEE (reference sequence). Deletions cut 6 bases from V and 0 bases from J, with 17 bases between. The CDR3 loop spans 16 amino acids.

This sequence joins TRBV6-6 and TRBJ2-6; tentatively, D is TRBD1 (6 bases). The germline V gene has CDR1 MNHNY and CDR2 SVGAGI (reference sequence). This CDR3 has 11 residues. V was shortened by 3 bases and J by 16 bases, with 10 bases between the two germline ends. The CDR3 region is CASSYPQGLTF. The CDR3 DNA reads TGTGCCAGCAGTTATCCACAGGGACTGACTTTC.

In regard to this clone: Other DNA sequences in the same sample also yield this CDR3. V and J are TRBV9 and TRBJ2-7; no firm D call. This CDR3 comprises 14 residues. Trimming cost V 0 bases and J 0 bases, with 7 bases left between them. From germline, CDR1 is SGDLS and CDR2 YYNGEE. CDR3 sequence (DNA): TGTGCCAGCAGCGTAGGCTGGAGCTCCTACGAGCAGTACTTC. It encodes CASSVGWSSYEQYF. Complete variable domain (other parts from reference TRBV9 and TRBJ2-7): DSGVTQTPKHLITATGQRVTLRCSPRSGDLSVYWYQQSLDQGLQFLIQYYNGEERAKGNILERFSAQQFPDLHSELNLSSLELGDSALYFCASSVGWSSYEQYFGPGTRLTVT.

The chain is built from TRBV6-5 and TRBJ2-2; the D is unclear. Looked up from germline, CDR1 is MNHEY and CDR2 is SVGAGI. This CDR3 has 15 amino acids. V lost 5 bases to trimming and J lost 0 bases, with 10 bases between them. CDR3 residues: CASSPKTPNTGELFF. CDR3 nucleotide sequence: TGTGCCAGCAGTCCCAAGACTCCGAACACCGGGGAGCTGTTTTTT.

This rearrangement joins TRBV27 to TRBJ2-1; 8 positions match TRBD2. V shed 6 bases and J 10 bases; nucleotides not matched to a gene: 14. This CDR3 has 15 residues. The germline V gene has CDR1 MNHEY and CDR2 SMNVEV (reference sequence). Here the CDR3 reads CASRSGTRGSGEQFF. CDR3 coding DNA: TGTGCCAGCAGATCCGGGACTAGGGGTTCTGGGGAGCAGTTCTTC.

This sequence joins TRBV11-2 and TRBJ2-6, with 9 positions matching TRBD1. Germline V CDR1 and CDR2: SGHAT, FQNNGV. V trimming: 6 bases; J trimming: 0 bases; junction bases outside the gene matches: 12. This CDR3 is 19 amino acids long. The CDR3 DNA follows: TGTGCCAGCAGTTTACGGCCGGGACAGGGAGACTCTGGGGCCAACGTCCTGACTTTC. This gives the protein CASSLRPGQGDSGANVLTF.